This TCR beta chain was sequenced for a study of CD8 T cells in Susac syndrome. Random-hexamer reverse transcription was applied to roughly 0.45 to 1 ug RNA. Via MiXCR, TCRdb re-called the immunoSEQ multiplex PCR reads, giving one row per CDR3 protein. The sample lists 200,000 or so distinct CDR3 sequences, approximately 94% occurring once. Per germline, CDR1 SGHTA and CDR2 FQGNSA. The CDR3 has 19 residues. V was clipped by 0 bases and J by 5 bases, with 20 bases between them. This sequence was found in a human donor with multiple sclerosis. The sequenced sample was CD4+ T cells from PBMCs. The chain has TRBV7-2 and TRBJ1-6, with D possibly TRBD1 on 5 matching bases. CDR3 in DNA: TGTGCCAGCAGCTTAGCGCCACTCTTGGGGGGACTAAATAATTCACCCCTCCACTTT. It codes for CASSLAPLLGGLNNSPLHF. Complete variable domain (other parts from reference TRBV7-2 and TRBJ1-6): GAGVSQSPSNKVTEKGKDVELRCDPISGHTALYWYRQSLGQGLEFLIYFQGNSAPDKSGLPSDRFSAERTGGSVSTLTIQRTQQEDSAVYLCASSLAPLLGGLNNSPLHFGNGTRLTVT.